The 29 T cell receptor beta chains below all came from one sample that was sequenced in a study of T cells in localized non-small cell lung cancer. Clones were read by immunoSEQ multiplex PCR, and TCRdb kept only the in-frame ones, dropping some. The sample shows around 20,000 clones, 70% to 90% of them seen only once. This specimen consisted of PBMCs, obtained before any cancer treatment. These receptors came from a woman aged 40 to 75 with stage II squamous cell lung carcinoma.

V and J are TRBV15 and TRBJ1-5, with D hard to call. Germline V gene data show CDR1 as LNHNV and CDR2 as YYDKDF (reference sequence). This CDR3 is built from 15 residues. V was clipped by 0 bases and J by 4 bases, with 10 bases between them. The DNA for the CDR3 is TGTGCCACCAGCAGAGATAAAGGATATAATCAGCCCCAGCATTTT. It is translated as CATSRDKGYNQPQHF.

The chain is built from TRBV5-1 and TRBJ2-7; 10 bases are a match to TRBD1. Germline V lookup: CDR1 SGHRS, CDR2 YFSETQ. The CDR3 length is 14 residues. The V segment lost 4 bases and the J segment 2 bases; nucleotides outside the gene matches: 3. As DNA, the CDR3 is TGCGCCAGCAGCCGGGGACAGGGGCCCTACGAGCAGTACTTC. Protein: CASSRGQGPYEQYF.

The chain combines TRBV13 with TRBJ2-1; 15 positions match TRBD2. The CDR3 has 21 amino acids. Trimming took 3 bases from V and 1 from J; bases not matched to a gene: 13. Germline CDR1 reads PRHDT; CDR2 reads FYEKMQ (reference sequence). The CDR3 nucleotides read TGTGCCAGCAGCTTCCGGACAGGGTACGGACTAGCGGGAGGGTCCTACAATGAGCAGTTCTTC. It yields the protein CASSFRTGYGLAGGSYNEQFF.

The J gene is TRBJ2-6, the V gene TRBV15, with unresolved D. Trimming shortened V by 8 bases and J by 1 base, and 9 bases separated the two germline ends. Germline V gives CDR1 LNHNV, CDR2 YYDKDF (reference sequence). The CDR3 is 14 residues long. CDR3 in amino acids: CATARRSGANVLTF. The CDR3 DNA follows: TGTGCCACCGCACGGAGATCTGGGGCCAACGTCCTGACTTTC.

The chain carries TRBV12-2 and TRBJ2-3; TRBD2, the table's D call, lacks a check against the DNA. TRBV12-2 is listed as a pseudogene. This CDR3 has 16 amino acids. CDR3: CASRFSSGDSTDTQYF. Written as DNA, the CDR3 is TGTGCAAGTCGCTTCAGTAGCGGGGATAGCACAGATACGCAGTATTTT.

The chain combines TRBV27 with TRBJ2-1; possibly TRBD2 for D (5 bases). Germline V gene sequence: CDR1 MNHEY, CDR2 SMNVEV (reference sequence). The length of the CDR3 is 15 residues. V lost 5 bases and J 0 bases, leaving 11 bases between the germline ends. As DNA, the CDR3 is TGTGCCAGCAGTGGACTTGTAAGCTCCTACAATGAGCAGTTCTTC. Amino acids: CASSGLVSSYNEQFF.

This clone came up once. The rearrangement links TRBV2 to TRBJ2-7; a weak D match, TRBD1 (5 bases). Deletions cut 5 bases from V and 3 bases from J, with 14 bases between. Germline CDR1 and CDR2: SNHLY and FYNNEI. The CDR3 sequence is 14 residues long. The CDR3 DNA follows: TGTGCCAGCAGTTCGACAGCGCCGTTCTACGAGCAGTACTTC. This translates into CASSSTAPFYEQYF.

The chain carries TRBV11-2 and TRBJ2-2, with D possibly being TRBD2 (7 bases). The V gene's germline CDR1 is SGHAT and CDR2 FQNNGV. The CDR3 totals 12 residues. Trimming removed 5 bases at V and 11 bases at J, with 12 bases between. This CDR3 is CASSRGAVELFF. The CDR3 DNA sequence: TGTGCCAGCAGCCGGGGGGCCGTCGAGCTGTTTTTT.

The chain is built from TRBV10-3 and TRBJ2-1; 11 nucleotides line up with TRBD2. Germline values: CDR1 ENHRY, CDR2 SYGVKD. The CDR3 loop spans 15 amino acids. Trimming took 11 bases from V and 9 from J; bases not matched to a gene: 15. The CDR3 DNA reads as TGTGCCGTAAAAGGATCTAGCGGGAGGCTCAGTGAGCAGTTCTTC. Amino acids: CAVKGSSGRLSEQFF.

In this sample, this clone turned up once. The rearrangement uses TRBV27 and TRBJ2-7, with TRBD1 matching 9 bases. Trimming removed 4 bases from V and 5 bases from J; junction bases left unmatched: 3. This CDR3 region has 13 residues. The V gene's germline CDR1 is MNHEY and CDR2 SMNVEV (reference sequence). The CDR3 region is CASSSGQGNEQYF. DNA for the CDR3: TGTGCCAGCAGTTCCGGACAGGGGAACGAGCAGTACTTC.

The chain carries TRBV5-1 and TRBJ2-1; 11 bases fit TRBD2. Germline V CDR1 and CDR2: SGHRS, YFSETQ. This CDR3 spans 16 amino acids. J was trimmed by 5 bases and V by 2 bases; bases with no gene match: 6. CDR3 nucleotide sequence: TGCGCCAGCAGCTTACTAGCGGGAGTATCTGACAATGAGCAGTTCTTC. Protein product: CASSLLAGVSDNEQFF.

CDR3 residues: CASSQEAGAPGEQFF. CDR3 bases: TGTGCCAGCAGCCAAGAGGCGGGAGCCCCGGGTGAGCAGTTCTTC. The chain couples TRBV4-2 to TRBJ2-1; TRBD2 matches 7 bases. The CDR3 loop spans 15 amino acids. V shed 0 bases, J shed 9 bases, and the junction held 8 bases outside the gene matches. The germline V gene has CDR1 LGHNA and CDR2 YNFKEQ.

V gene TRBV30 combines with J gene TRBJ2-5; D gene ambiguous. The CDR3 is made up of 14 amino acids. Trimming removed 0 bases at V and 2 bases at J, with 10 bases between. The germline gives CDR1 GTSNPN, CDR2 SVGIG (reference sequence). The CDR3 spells CAWSVSQLQETQYF. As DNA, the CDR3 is TGTGCCTGGAGTGTTAGCCAGCTACAAGAGACCCAGTACTTC.

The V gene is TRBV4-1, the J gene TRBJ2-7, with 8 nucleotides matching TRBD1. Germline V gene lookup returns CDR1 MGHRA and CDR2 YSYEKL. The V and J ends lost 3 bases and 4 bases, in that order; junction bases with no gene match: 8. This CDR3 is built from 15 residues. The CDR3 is CASSHPDRAGYEQYF. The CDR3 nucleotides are TGCGCCAGCAGCCACCCGGACAGGGCGGGGTACGAGCAGTACTTC.

CDR3 sequence reads: CASSKSGMWNEQFF. The DNA for the CDR3 is TGTGCCAGCAGCAAATCGGGGATGTGGAATGAGCAGTTCTTC. The J gene is TRBJ2-1, the V gene TRBV6-4; possible D gene TRBD2, 5 bases. Per germline, CDR1 MRHNA and CDR2 SNTAGT. There are 14 residues in the CDR3. V lost 6 bases, J lost 7 bases, and 16 bases lay in between.

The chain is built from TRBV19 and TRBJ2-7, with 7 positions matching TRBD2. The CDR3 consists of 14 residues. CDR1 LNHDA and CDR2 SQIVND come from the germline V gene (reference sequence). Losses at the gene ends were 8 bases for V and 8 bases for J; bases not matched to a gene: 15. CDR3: CASSFQRGQEKQYF. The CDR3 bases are TGTGCCAGTTCCTTCCAGCGGGGCCAGGAAAAGCAGTACTTC.

The CDR3 is CASRWDTGNTIYF. The CDR3 nucleotides read TGCGCCAGCAGATGGGACACTGGAAACACCATATATTTT. The rearrangement uses TRBV5-1 and TRBJ1-3, with D tentatively TRBD1 (6 bases). CDR3 length: 13 residues. V lost 5 bases to trimming and J lost 2 bases, with 8 bases between them. Germline lookup yields CDR1 SGHRS and CDR2 YFSETQ.

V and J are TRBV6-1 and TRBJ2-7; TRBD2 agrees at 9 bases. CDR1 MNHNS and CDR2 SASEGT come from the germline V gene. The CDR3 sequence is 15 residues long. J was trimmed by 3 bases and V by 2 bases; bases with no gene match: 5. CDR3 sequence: CASSELAGAHYEQYF. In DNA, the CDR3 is TGTGCCAGCAGTGAATTAGCGGGAGCGCACTACGAGCAGTACTTC.

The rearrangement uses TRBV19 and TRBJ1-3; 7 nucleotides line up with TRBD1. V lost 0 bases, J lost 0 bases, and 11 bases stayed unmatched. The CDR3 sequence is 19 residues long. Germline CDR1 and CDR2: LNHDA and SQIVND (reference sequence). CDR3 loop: CASSIDREGGWISGNTIYF. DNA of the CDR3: TGTGCCAGTAGTATAGATCGGGAAGGGGGCTGGATCTCTGGAAACACCATATATTTT.

The CDR3 DNA reads as TGTGCCAGCAGTTTAGAGAAGGGGGCTACAAGTGGCTACACCTTC. Translated: CASSLEKGATSGYTF. The chain uses TRBV27 and TRBJ1-2; TRBD1 aligns across 7 bases. Looked up from germline, CDR1 is MNHEY and CDR2 is SMNVEV (reference sequence). The CDR3 is 15 residues long. V gave up 2 bases and J gave up 7 bases; unmatched junction bases: 10.

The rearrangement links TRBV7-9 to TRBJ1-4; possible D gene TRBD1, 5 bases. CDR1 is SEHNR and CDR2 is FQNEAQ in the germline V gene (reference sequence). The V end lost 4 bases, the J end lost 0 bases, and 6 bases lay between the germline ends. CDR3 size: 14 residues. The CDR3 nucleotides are TGTGCCAGCAGCTGGGGGGCAACTAATGAAAAACTGTTTTTT. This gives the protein CASSWGATNEKLFF.

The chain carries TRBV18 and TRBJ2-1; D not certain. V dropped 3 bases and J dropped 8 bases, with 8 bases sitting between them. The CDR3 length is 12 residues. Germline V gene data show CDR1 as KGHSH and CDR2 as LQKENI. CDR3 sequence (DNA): TGTGCCAGCTCACCCCGGGCGGATGAGCAGTTCTTC. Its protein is CASSPRADEQFF.

The CDR3 nucleotides are TGTGCCAGCAGTCGAGGCCCGCCACGACTAGCGGGAACCAATGAGCAGTTCTTC. It is translated as CASSRGPPRLAGTNEQFF. The chain has TRBV28 and TRBJ2-1, with TRBD2 identical over 11 bases. The CDR3 is 18 amino acids. V lost 5 bases, J lost 6 bases, and 15 bases stayed unmatched. Germline V gives CDR1 MDHEN, CDR2 SYDVKM.

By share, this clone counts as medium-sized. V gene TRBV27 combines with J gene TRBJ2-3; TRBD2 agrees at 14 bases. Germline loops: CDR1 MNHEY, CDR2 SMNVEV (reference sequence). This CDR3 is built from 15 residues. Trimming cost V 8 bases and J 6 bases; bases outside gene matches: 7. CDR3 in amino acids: CASHRLAGGPDTQYF. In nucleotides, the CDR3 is TGTGCCAGCCACCGACTAGCGGGAGGGCCGGATACGCAGTATTTT.

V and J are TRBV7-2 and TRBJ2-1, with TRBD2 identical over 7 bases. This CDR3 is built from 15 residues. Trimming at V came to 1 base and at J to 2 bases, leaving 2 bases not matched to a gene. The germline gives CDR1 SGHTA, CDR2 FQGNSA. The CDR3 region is CASSLVAGAYNEQFF. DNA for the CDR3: TGTGCCAGCAGCTTAGTTGCGGGGGCCTACAATGAGCAGTTCTTC.

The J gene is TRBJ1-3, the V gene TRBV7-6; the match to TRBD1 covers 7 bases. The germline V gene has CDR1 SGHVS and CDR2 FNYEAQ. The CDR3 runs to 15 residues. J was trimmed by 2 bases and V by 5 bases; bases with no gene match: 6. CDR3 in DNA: TGTGCCAGCAGCCCCGGGACAGTGGCTGGAAACACCATATATTTT. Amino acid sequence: CASSPGTVAGNTIYF.

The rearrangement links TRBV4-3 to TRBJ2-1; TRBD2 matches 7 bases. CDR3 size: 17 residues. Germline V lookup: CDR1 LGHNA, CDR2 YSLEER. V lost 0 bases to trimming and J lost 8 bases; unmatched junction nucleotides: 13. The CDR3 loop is CASSQEGATSPLDEQFF. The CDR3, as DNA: TGCGCCAGCAGCCAAGAAGGGGCGACTAGCCCTCTGGATGAGCAGTTCTTC.

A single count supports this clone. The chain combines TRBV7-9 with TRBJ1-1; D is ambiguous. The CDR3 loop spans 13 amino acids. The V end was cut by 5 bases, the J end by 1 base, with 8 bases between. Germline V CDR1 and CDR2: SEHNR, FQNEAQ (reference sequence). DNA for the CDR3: TGTGCCAGCAGCCCAAACGAGAACACTGAAGCTTTCTTT. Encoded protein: CASSPNENTEAFF.

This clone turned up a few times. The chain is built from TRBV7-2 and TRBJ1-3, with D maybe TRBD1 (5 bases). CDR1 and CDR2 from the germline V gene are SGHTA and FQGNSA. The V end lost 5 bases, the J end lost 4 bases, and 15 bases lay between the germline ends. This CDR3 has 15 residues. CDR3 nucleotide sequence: TGTGCCAGCAGCCCGGTGGTGGGGGGAGGAAACACCATATATTTT. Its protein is CASSPVVGGGNTIYF.